This T cell receptor beta chain was retrieved from a study of response to subunit inactivated influenza vaccine. Whole-study findings and limits: Authors suggested seasonal influenza vaccinations each recruit few new T cells.

This clonotype was seen many times. Antigen: not known. TCRdb independently ran MiXCR on the RT-PCR reads; one entry per CDR3 protein. The table lists fewer than 650,000 distinct CDR3 sequences, roughly 13% of them singletons. Trimming removed 4 bases at V and 1 base at J, with 18 bases between. Germline values: CDR1 KGHDR, CDR2 SFDVKD. The CDR3 has 17 residues. The sequencing used PBMCs from blood, collected 35 to 45 days after vaccination. The V and J genes are TRBV24-1 and TRBJ2-5; D is possibly TRBD1 (6 bases). This sequence originates from a man aged 45-60 years who received an inactivated influenza vaccine. This CDR3 is CATSDPGPTGSQETQYF. CDR3 in DNA: TGTGCCACCAGTGACCCGGGCCCAACAGGGTCCCAAGAGACCCAGTACTTC.